This TCR beta chain comes out of a study of shared clonotypes between healthy human individuals. The study separated CD4+ cells into CD45RA+ naive and CD45RA-negative memory subsets. With respect to this clone: What it binds is unknown.

Regarding the study as a whole: The represented genetic and exposure-history diversity was limited by the small number of donors. The sharing of about 5% of naive CD4 clonotypes was seen across a handful of donors.

This CDR3 spans 17 amino acids. Germline assignment: CDR1 SNHLY and CDR2 FYNNEI. V dropped 8 bases and J dropped 4; count of bases not matched to a gene: 18. In the original workflow: With immunoSEQ giving junction-only sequences and no quality scores, filtering differed. Profiled with immunoSEQ multiplex PCR; TCRdb holds only in-frame clones, not every one. The DNA was the basis for D and trimming; V, J and clone size are from that table. The profile shows about 2 million clones, approximately 95% of them singletons. This chain uses TRBV2 with TRBJ2-5, with 8 positions matching TRBD2. The clonotype was recovered from a man between 18 and 29 years old in good health. Source material: naive CD4+ T cells sorted from blood. The sample's subset: CD45RA+ positively selected. In DNA form, the CDR3 reads TGTGCCAGCGTTCTCGGAGAGGGTAGCGGGGTGAGAGAGACCCAGTACTTC. Its protein is CASVLGEGSGVRETQYF.